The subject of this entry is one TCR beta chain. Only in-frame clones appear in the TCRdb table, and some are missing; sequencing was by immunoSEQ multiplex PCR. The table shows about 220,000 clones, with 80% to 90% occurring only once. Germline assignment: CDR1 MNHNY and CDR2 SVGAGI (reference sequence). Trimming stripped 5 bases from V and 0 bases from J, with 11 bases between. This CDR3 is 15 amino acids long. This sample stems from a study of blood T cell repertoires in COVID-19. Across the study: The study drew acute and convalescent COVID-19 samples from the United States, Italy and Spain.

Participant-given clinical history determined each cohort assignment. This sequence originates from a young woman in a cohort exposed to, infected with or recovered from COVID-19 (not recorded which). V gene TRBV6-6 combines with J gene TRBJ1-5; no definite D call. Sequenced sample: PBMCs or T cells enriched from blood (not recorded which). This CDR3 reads CASSAPGNSNQPQHF. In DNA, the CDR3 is TGTGCCAGCAGTGCACCAGGCAATAGCAATCAGCCCCAGCATTTT.